Below, 22 T cell receptor beta chains from the same sample are listed, as sequenced in a study of graft-versus-host responses after intestinal transplantation. No antigen is known for these receptors. Profiling relied on immunoSEQ multiplex PCR, and the TCRdb table lists in-frame clones only, not all of them. This table holds about 94,000 clones, 90% to 95% found once. The sequences come from unstimulated CD8+ T cells sorted from spleen or lymph node cells, collected before intestinal transplant. The receptors originated from a human donor who received an intestinal transplant.

The chain uses TRBV14 and TRBJ2-7; maybe TRBD1 (6 bases). This CDR3 region has 13 residues. CDR1 and CDR2 from the germline V gene are SGHDN and FVKESK. Between the trimmed V and J ends, which lost 7 bases and 2 bases, there was a span of 12 bases. The CDR3 reads CASNGQNPYEQYF. The DNA of the CDR3 is TGTGCCAGCAACGGACAGAATCCCTACGAGCAGTACTTC. The full variable domain, with the rest looked up from reference TRBV14 and TRBJ2-7, is EAGVTQFPSHSVIEKGQTVTLRCDPISGHDNLYWYRRVMGKEIKFLLHFVKESKQDESGMPNNRFLAERTGGTYSTLKVQPAELEDSGVYFCASNGQNPYEQYFGPGTRLTVT.

As concerns this clone: The germline gene is not matched at one end of the junction; a read error may be the cause. The chain employs TRBV4-1 and TRBJ1-5; D unclear. CDR1 is MGHRA, CDR2 YSYEKL, per germline. This CDR3 comprises 13 residues. The CDR3 reads CASSQGSTQPQHF. The CDR3 nucleotides read TGCGCCAGCAGCCAAGGGAGCACTCAGCCCCAGCATTTT.

The rearrangement uses TRBV5-4 and TRBJ2-1; 8 bases agree with TRBD2. The length of the CDR3 is 16 residues. Germline CDR1 reads SGHNT; CDR2 reads YYREEE (reference sequence). Unmatched junction bases numbered 10, after V lost 3 bases and J lost 5 bases. This chain's CDR3 is CASSWILAEGNNEQFF. The CDR3 DNA sequence: TGTGCCAGCAGCTGGATACTAGCGGAGGGGAACAATGAGCAGTTCTTC.

The chain has TRBV5-1 and TRBJ2-7; D remains unclear. Trimming removed 4 bases at V and 3 bases at J, with 8 bases between. Per germline, CDR1 SGHRS and CDR2 YFSETQ. There are 12 residues in the CDR3. Here the CDR3 reads CASSPPNYEQYF. The CDR3 region has the DNA TGCGCCAGCAGCCCTCCTAACTACGAGCAGTACTTC.

The rearrangement links TRBV18 to TRBJ2-1; the match to TRBD2 covers 7 bases. This CDR3 comprises 15 residues. The junction had 8 bases not matched to a gene; V was cut back by 3 bases and J by 6 bases. Per germline, CDR1 KGHSH and CDR2 LQKENI. CDR3: CASSPERERSNEQFF. CDR3 bases: TGTGCCAGCTCACCGGAGCGGGAAAGGTCCAATGAGCAGTTCTTC.

This clone occurred a few times. At one end, the junction sequence differs from germline, possibly due to a read error. The V call is TRBV11-2, the J call TRBJ2-1; 10 bases are a match to TRBD2. Germline V gene sequence: CDR1 SGHAT, CDR2 FQNNGV. The CDR3 contains 16 residues. The CDR3 nucleotides read TGTGCCAGCAGCCAGACGCTAGCGGGGGCGTACAAGGAGCAGTTCTTC. It encodes CASSQTLAGAYKEQFF.

J is TRBJ1-2 and V is TRBV5-1; 10 nucleotides line up with TRBD1. The V segment lost 6 bases and the J segment 3 bases; nucleotides outside the gene matches: 8. Germline CDR1 SGHRS, CDR2 YFSETQ. The CDR3 extends over 15 amino acids. The CDR3 DNA reads as TGCGCCAGCACCGGGACAGGGGCCGCTGACTATGGCTACACCTTC. Translated: CASTGTGAADYGYTF.

The chain combines TRBV5-1 with TRBJ2-7, with a possible D match to TRBD2 (6 bases). The germline V gene encodes CDR1 SGHRS and CDR2 YFSETQ. This CDR3 is 14 amino acids long. V lost 2 bases and J 7 bases, leaving 16 bases between the germline ends. The CDR3 protein is CASSLGGSLREQYF. The CDR3 coding sequence is TGCGCCAGCAGCTTAGGAGGGAGCTTACGGGAGCAGTACTTC.

The rearrangement links TRBV27 to TRBJ1-2; 7 nucleotides align to TRBD1. This CDR3 is 15 amino acids long. Germline V gene lookup returns CDR1 MNHEY and CDR2 SMNVEV (reference sequence). V shed 8 bases and J 7 bases; nucleotides not matched to a gene: 16. CDR3 nucleotide sequence: TGTGCCAGCCCTTCGGGAATCAGGGGGTACGCTGGCTACACCTTC. Encoded protein: CASPSGIRGYAGYTF.

J is TRBJ2-1 and V is TRBV27; TRBD1 matches at 12 bases. The V segment lost 3 bases and the J segment 10 bases; nucleotides outside the gene matches: 4. CDR1 is MNHEY, CDR2 SMNVEV, per germline (reference sequence). The CDR3 is made up of 14 amino acids. The chain's CDR3 is CASSFIGTGGEQFF. The CDR3 coding sequence is TGTGCCAGCAGTTTCATCGGGACAGGGGGCGAGCAGTTCTTC.

The CDR3: CASSYGQGRTEAFF. DNA of the CDR3: TGTGCCAGCAGTTACGGACAGGGGAGAACTGAAGCTTTCTTT. The chain couples TRBV6-5 to TRBJ1-1; TRBD1 agrees at 9 bases. J lost 5 bases, V lost 2 bases, and 3 bases had no gene match. Germline CDR1 and CDR2: MNHEY and SVGAGI. CDR3 length: 14 residues.

The chain joins TRBV4-1 to TRBJ2-7, with D tentatively TRBD2 (6 bases). The CDR3 consists of 15 residues. V gave up 0 bases and J gave up 4 bases, with 13 bases separating them. The V gene's germline CDR1 is MGHRA and CDR2 YSYEKL. The CDR3 loop reads CASSQDEGLGYEQYF. The CDR3 DNA is TGCGCCAGCAGCCAAGATGAGGGACTGGGTTACGAGCAGTACTTC.

J is TRBJ1-1 and V is TRBV6-6; 7 nucleotides line up with TRBD1. Per germline, CDR1 MNHNY and CDR2 SVGAGI (reference sequence). V lost 0 bases and J lost 1; bases outside the gene matches: 2. The CDR3 spans 15 residues. CDR3 nucleotides: TGTGCCAGCAGTTACTCCGCAGGGGGGAACACTGAAGCTTTCTTT. Encoded protein: CASSYSAGGNTEAFF.

This clone was found once. The rearrangement joins TRBV10-3 to TRBJ1-5, with TRBD1 identical over 9 bases. Germline V gene lookup returns CDR1 ENHRY and CDR2 SYGVKD. The trim removed 3 bases at V and 7 bases at J, leaving 7 bases unmatched. The CDR3 totals 15 residues. The CDR3 DNA follows: TGTGCCATCAGTGAAGACAGGGGGGTAGGGCAGCCCCAGCATTTT. As protein: CAISEDRGVGQPQHF.

The rearrangement links TRBV13 to TRBJ2-7, with TRBD2 matching 8 bases. CDR1 PRHDT and CDR2 FYEKMQ come from the germline V gene (reference sequence). V was pared by 2 bases and J by 2 bases, with 8 bases of the junction left unmatched. The length of the CDR3 is 16 residues. The CDR3 bases are TGTGCCAGCAGCTTAAGATGGGGACTAGGGGCCTACGAGCAGTACTTC. The encoded protein is CASSLRWGLGAYEQYF.

V usage is TRBV6-1 and J usage is TRBJ1-5; 7 bases are shared with TRBD1. After removal of 0 bases from V and 0 bases from J, the junction contained 8 bases not matched to a gene. The CDR3 loop spans 18 amino acids. CDR1 is MNHNS and CDR2 is SASEGT in the germline V gene. The CDR3 here is CASSEATGTVYSNQPQHF. In DNA form, the CDR3 reads TGTGCCAGCAGTGAAGCTACGGGGACAGTTTATAGCAATCAGCCCCAGCATTTT.

The genes are TRBV2 and TRBJ2-7; D unclear. V was shortened by 3 bases and J by 0 bases, with 9 bases between the two germline ends. Germline V CDR1 and CDR2: SNHLY, FYNNEI. The CDR3 extends over 14 amino acids. CDR3 loop: CASSDLAPSYEQYF. CDR3 DNA: TGTGCCAGCAGTGACTTAGCTCCCTCCTACGAGCAGTACTTC.

CDR3 in DNA: TGTGCCAGCAGCCCACCACGGGACAGGGTACCAACTAGCTCCTACGAGCAGTACTTC. Its protein product is CASSPPRDRVPTSSYEQYF. The V call is TRBV7-9, the J call TRBJ2-7; 9 nucleotides match TRBD1. Trimming at V came to 5 bases and at J to 0 bases, leaving 17 bases not matched to a gene. Germline CDR1 is SEHNR and CDR2 is FQNEAQ (reference sequence). The CDR3 is 19 amino acids.

The gene calls are TRBV7-6 and TRBJ2-1; 11 bases agree with TRBD2. Trimming at V came to 1 base and at J to 3 bases, leaving 8 bases not matched to a gene. This CDR3 comprises 18 residues. Per germline, CDR1 SGHVS and CDR2 FNYEAQ. As DNA, the CDR3 is TGTGCCAGCAGCTTAGGGTCCGGGACTAGCGGTCTCTACAATGAGCAGTTCTTC. It translates to CASSLGSGTSGLYNEQFF.

The chain couples TRBV19 to TRBJ1-2; the D gene is possibly TRBD1 (6 bases). The length of the CDR3 is 14 residues. With 3 bases removed from V and 3 bases from J, the gap between germline ends came to 11 bases. CDR1 is LNHDA, CDR2 SQIVND, per germline (reference sequence). This chain's CDR3 is CASSITGGYYGYTF. The CDR3, as DNA: TGTGCCAGTAGTATTACGGGGGGCTACTATGGCTACACCTTC.

J is TRBJ1-1 and V is TRBV25-1; D call uncertain. Germline lookup yields CDR1 MGHDK and CDR2 SYGVNS. This CDR3 is 11 amino acids long. The V gene lost 6 bases and the J gene lost 9 bases, with 11 bases spanning the gap. Here the CDR3 DNA reads TGTGCCAGCAGCCTTTCTAGCCAAGCTTTCTTT. Translated, it gives CASSLSSQAFF. The full variable domain, rest sourced from reference TRBV25-1 and TRBJ1-1, is EADIYQTPRYLVIGTGKKITLECSQTMGHDKMYWYQQDPGMELHLIHYSYGVNSTEKGDLSSESTVSRIRTEHFPLTLESARPSHTSQYLCASSLSSQAFFGQGTRLTVV.

The chain has TRBV5-1 and TRBJ2-3, with TRBD2 identical over 7 bases. Germline V lookup: CDR1 SGHRS, CDR2 YFSETQ. CDR3 length equals 15 residues. The trim removed 0 bases at V and 5 bases at J, leaving 6 bases unmatched. The CDR3 sequence: CASSLGGLFLDTQYF. DNA for the CDR3: TGCGCCAGCAGCTTGGGGGGACTATTTTTAGATACGCAGTATTTT.